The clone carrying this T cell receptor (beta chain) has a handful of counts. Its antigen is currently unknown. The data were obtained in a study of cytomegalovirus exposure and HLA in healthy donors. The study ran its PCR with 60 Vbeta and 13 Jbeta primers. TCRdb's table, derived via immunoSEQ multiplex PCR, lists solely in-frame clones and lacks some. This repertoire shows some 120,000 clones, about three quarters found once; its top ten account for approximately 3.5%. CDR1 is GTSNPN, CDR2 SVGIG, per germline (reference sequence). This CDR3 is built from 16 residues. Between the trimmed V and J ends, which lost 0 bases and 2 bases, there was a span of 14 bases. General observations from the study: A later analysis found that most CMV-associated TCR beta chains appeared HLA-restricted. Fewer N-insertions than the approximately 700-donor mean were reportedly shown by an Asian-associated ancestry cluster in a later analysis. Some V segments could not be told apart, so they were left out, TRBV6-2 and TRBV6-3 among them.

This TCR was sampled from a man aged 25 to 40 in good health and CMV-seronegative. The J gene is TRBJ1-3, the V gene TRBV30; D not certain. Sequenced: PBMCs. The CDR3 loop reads CAWSVRGWMTGNTIYF. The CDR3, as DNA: TGTGCCTGGAGTGTACGAGGCTGGATGACTGGAAACACCATATATTTT.